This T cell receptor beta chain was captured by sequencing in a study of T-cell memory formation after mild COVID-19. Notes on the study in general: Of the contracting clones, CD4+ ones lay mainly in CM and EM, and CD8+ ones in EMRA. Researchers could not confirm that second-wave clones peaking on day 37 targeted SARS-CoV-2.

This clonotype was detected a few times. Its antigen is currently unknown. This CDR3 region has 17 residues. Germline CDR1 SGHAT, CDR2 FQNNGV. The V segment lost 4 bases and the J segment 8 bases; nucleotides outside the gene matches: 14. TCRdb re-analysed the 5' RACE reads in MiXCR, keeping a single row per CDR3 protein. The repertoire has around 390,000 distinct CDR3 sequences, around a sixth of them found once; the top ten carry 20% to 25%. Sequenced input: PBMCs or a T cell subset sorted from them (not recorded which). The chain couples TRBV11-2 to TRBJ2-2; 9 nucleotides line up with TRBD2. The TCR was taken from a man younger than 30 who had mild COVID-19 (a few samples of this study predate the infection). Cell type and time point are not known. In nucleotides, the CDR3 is TGTGCCAGCAGCTCGGGAGCTAGCGGGGCCCGAACGGGGGAGCTGTTTTTT. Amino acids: CASSSGASGARTGELFF. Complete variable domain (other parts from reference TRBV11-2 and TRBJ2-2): EAGVAQSPRYKIIEKRQSVAFWCNPISGHATLYWYQQILGQGPKLLIQFQNNGVVDDSQLPKDRFSAERLKGVDSTLKIQPAKLEDSAVYLCASSSGASGARTGELFFGEGSRLTVL.